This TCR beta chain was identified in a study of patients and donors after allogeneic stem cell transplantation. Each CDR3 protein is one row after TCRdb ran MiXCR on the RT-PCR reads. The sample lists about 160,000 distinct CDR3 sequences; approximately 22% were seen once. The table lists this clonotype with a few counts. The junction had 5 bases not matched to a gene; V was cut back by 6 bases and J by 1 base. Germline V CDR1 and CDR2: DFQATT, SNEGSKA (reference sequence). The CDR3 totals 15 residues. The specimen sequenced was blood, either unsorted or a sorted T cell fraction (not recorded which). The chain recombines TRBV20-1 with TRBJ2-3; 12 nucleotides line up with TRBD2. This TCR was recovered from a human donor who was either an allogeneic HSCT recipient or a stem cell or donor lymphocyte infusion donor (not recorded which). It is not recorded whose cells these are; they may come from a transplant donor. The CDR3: CSARRLAGGTDTQYF. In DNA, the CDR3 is TGCAGTGCGAGAAGACTAGCGGGGGGCACAGATACGCAGTATTTT.